This TCR beta chain was obtained from a study of OX40 agonist ivuxolimab in advanced cancers. About the study as a whole: Ivuxolimab was an agonistic, fully human IgG2 monoclonal antibody directed against OX40 (CD134), a costimulatory receptor. Intravenous ivuxolimab was administered to patients every 2 weeks at six dose levels: 0.01, 0.1, 0.3, 1.5, 3 and 10 mg/kg. Among the roughly 52 dose-escalation patients, some 20 had hepatocellular carcinoma, roughly 15 melanoma, 9 renal cell carcinoma and 9 head and neck cancer. The dose-escalation cohort was about 86% male with a mean age of approximately 60 years, ranging from roughly 23 to 90. Patients were allowed to have had prior anti-PD-1, anti-PD-L1 or anti-CTLA-4 therapy, and around 43% of the dose-escalation patients had been treated with checkpoint inhibitors. Partial responses were achieved by three dose-escalation patients, of whom one had hepatocellular carcinoma and two had cutaneous melanoma. The purpose of peripheral TCRbeta sequencing was to test whether ivuxolimab changed TCR sequence diversity and led to clonal T-cell expansion. The paper covers the monotherapy dose-escalation part of the phase I ivuxolimab trial, which included N of about 50 patients. Study-level results and caveats: In the 0.1-3.0 mg/kg groups, partial responders were among the patients with the lowest normalized peripheral clonal expansion, particularly in CD8+ T cells. Low levels of normalized T-cell clonal expansion were also seen in some patients who did not respond. On average, CD8+ T cells showed more expanded clones than CD4+ T cells after ivuxolimab. Antigen specificity was not determined for the clonally expanded peripheral T cells. At doses of 0.1 to 3.0 mg/kg, clonal expansion of both CD4+ and CD8+ blood T cells was observed from baseline to week 6.

Genomic DNA was isolated from the sorted cells so that the TCRbeta CDR3 region could be sequenced. The immunoSEQ Assay was used for sequencing of TCRbeta CDR3 regions. In its TCRdb copy, this immuneACCESS table keeps in-frame sequences only and misses some clones. Where compared with another copy, unresolved V genes explain less than half of these, and the others have no known cause. Present in this sample are 55,000 to 70,000 clones, around 85% of which were seen just once. The top ten clones comprise nearly 0.9% of the sample. The trial excluded patients who had a history of autoimmune disease or were on systemic immunosuppression. Peripheral blood for TCR sequencing was collected from all dose cohorts at baseline, on cycle 4 day 1, and on cycle 7 day 1. Samples came from an open-label, multicenter, first-in-human phase I dose-escalation trial of ivuxolimab. Adults with locally advanced or metastatic melanoma, renal cell carcinoma, hepatocellular carcinoma or head and neck squamous cell carcinoma were enrolled in the trial. Before TCR sequencing, CD4+ T cells and CD8+ T cells were sorted from peripheral blood as separate populations.

CDR1 and CDR2 (SEHNR, FQNEAQ) derive from the germline V gene (reference sequence). Trimming accounts for 3 bases at V and 2 bases at J, while the number of junction bases matched to no gene is 5. From the cysteine through the phenylalanine, the CDR3 covers 15 amino acids. Of all the DNA, just the CDR3 is kept, 45 bases in frame from base 1. Remarks on this clone: Its antigen specificity is not known. Within one base of it there is no much larger clone, and no base qualities were kept.

The sequence was collected from an adult with an advanced solid tumor such as melanoma, head and neck, liver or kidney cancer. The sequences come from CD4+ or CD8+ T cells sorted from blood, collected in a trial of the OX40 agonist ivuxolimab. The chain couples TRBV7-9 to TRBJ2-3; 7 nucleotides in the junction match TRBD1. The DNA sequence follows: TGTGCCAGCAGCTTTAGGGGACAGATCACAGATACGCAGTATTTT. It translates to CASSFRGQITDTQYF.